The rows below give T cell receptor beta chains drawn from one sample of a study of cytomegalovirus exposure and HLA in healthy donors. Here immunoSEQ multiplex PCR was the method, and the copy in TCRdb shows in-frame clones only, minus some. The table records about 55,000 clones, approximately 80% of them present only once. Source material: PBMCs. Source of these receptors: a female donor in good health and CMV-seronegative. Each CDR3 is given with its conserved first and last residue. Each record gives: J gene, D gene, V gene, clone size, CDR3 protein, CDR3 DNA. D genes are given only for firm matches. Some rows have no size entry. The others give once, few or many, or a class for an expanded clone.

j_call: TRBJ2-2; d_call: TRBD1; v_call: TRBV9; clone_size: .; cdr3_aa: CASSTRQGSGELFF; cdr3_nt: TGTGCCAGCAGCACCCGACAGGGATCCGGGGAGCTGTTTTTT
j_call: TRBJ1-5; d_call: TRBD1; v_call: TRBV30; clone_size: once; cdr3_aa: CAWSVSTGDFVQPQHF; cdr3_nt: TGTGCCTGGAGTGTAAGTACAGGGGATTTTGTTCAGCCCCAGCATTTT
j_call: TRBJ2-1; d_call: TRBD2; v_call: TRBV9; clone_size: .; cdr3_aa: CASSDAGTSAFYNEQFF; cdr3_nt: TGTGCCAGCAGCGATGCCGGGACTAGCGCTTTCTACAATGAGCAGTTCTTC
j_call: TRBJ2-5; d_call: TRBD2; v_call: TRBV4-1; clone_size: .; cdr3_aa: CASKSGLREGGGAQYF; cdr3_nt: TGCGCCAGCAAGTCAGGCCTGCGGGAGGGAGGAGGGGCCCAGTACTTC
j_call: TRBJ2-3; d_call: .; v_call: TRBV5-1; clone_size: few; cdr3_aa: CASSRGGTDTQYF; cdr3_nt: TGCGCCAGCAGCAGGGGGGGGACAGATACGCAGTATTTT
j_call: TRBJ1-4; d_call: .; v_call: TRBV19; clone_size: .; cdr3_aa: CASSPQGRVHEKLFF; cdr3_nt: TGTGCCAGTAGTCCTCAGGGGCGAGTGCATGAAAAACTGTTTTTT
j_call: TRBJ1-1; d_call: .; v_call: TRBV6-5; clone_size: .; cdr3_aa: CASTTGIRAFF; cdr3_nt: TGTGCCAGCACCACCGGGATCCGGGCTTTCTTT
j_call: TRBJ2-7; d_call: .; v_call: TRBV6-1; clone_size: .; cdr3_aa: CASKRIRDIVYEQYF; cdr3_nt: TGTGCCAGCAAACGAATCCGGGACATCGTTTACGAGCAGTACTTC
j_call: TRBJ1-6; d_call: .; v_call: TRBV27; clone_size: .; cdr3_aa: CASGELTASYNSPLHF; cdr3_nt: TGTGCCAGCGGCGAACTTACAGCATCCTATAATTCACCCCTCCACTTT
j_call: TRBJ2-5; d_call: TRBD2; v_call: TRBV29-1; clone_size: .; cdr3_aa: CSIRTSGVETQYF; cdr3_nt: TGCAGTATACGGACTAGCGGGGTAGAGACCCAGTACTTC
j_call: TRBJ1-2; d_call: .; v_call: TRBV5-1; clone_size: .; cdr3_aa: CASSPETWQGYTF; cdr3_nt: TGCGCCAGCAGCCCCGAAACATGGCAGGGCTACACCTTC
j_call: TRBJ1-6; d_call: TRBD1; v_call: TRBV28; clone_size: .; cdr3_aa: CASSAQGQGSYNSPLHF; cdr3_nt: TGTGCCAGCAGTGCACAGGGGCAGGGCTCCTATAATTCACCCCTCCACTTT
j_call: TRBJ2-1; d_call: TRBD1; v_call: TRBV5-8; clone_size: .; cdr3_aa: CASSNLRQGANNEQFF; cdr3_nt: TGTGCCAGCAGCAACCTTAGACAGGGGGCGAACAATGAGCAGTTCTTC
j_call: TRBJ1-1; d_call: .; v_call: TRBV19; clone_size: .; cdr3_aa: CASSSGVKSTEAFF; cdr3_nt: TGTGCCAGTAGTTCCGGGGTAAAAAGCACTGAAGCTTTCTTT
j_call: TRBJ1-3; d_call: TRBD1; v_call: TRBV15; clone_size: .; cdr3_aa: CATSRGQGVKGNTIYF; cdr3_nt: TGTGCCACCAGCAGAGGACAGGGTGTCAAGGGAAACACCATATATTTT
j_call: TRBJ2-1; d_call: .; v_call: TRBV4-2; clone_size: few; cdr3_aa: CASSPWGLDLYTEQFF; cdr3_nt: TGTGCCAGCAGCCCATGGGGACTGGACCTTTACACTGAGCAGTTCTTC
j_call: TRBJ2-3; d_call: TRBD1; v_call: TRBV2; clone_size: .; cdr3_aa: CARRTGTTDTQYF; cdr3_nt: TGTGCCAGACGGACAGGGACCACAGATACGCAGTATTTT
j_call: TRBJ2-5; d_call: TRBD1; v_call: TRBV12-5; clone_size: .; cdr3_aa: CASGRGLTGHQETQYF; cdr3_nt: TGTGCTAGTGGTAGGGGATTGACAGGGCATCAAGAGACCCAGTACTTC
j_call: TRBJ2-5; d_call: TRBD2; v_call: TRBV12-5; clone_size: .; cdr3_aa: CASGLGTSAGRETQYF; cdr3_nt: TGTGCTAGTGGTTTGGGGACTAGCGCGGGGAGAGAGACCCAGTACTTC
j_call: TRBJ1-2; d_call: .; v_call: TRBV30; clone_size: .; cdr3_aa: CAWTLAGDGYTF; cdr3_nt: TGTGCCTGGACGCTGGCAGGGGATGGCTACACCTTC
j_call: TRBJ2-1; d_call: .; v_call: TRBV9; clone_size: .; cdr3_aa: CASTGGSSYNEQFF; cdr3_nt: TGTGCCAGCACTGGGGGGAGCTCCTACAATGAGCAGTTCTTC
j_call: TRBJ2-4; d_call: .; v_call: TRBV2; clone_size: .; cdr3_aa: CASSEPGQGNPYF; cdr3_nt: TGTGCCAGCAGTGAACCGGGCCAGGGGAATCCGTACTTC
j_call: TRBJ1-1; d_call: TRBD1; v_call: TRBV25-1; clone_size: .; cdr3_aa: CARRDRGNTEAFF; cdr3_nt: TGTGCCAGGAGGGACAGGGGGAACACTGAAGCTTTCTTT
j_call: TRBJ2-7; d_call: TRBD2; v_call: TRBV2; clone_size: .; cdr3_aa: CASSLGTSGFSYEQYF; cdr3_nt: TGTGCCAGCAGTCTAGGGACTAGCGGGTTTAGCTACGAGCAGTACTTC
j_call: TRBJ2-5; d_call: .; v_call: TRBV28; clone_size: .; cdr3_aa: CASSLGRGIWSETQYF; cdr3_nt: TGTGCCAGCAGTTTAGGTCGCGGCATCTGGTCGGAGACCCAGTACTTC
j_call: TRBJ2-7; d_call: .; v_call: TRBV6-5; clone_size: .; cdr3_aa: CASSYTPQRYEQYF; cdr3_nt: TGTGCCAGCAGTTACACCCCACAGCGGTACGAGCAGTACTTC
j_call: TRBJ1-2; d_call: .; v_call: TRBV7-9; clone_size: once; cdr3_aa: CASSFLDGYTF; cdr3_nt: TGTGCCAGCAGCTTCCTCGATGGCTACACCTTC
j_call: TRBJ1-4; d_call: TRBD1; v_call: TRBV10-3; clone_size: .; cdr3_aa: CAISEGQGGSGKLFF; cdr3_nt: TGTGCCATCAGTGAGGGACAGGGAGGTTCGGGAAAACTGTTTTTT
j_call: TRBJ1-1; d_call: TRBD1; v_call: TRBV5-8; clone_size: .; cdr3_aa: CASSLGQFLTEAFF; cdr3_nt: TGTGCCAGCAGCCTGGGACAGTTTCTTACTGAAGCTTTCTTT
j_call: TRBJ2-2; d_call: TRBD1; v_call: TRBV19; clone_size: .; cdr3_aa: CASSIAGTGGYPGELFF; cdr3_nt: TGTGCCAGTAGTATTGCCGGGACAGGGGGGTACCCCGGGGAGCTGTTTTTT
j_call: TRBJ2-2; d_call: .; v_call: TRBV27; clone_size: few; cdr3_aa: CASSSGQNTGELFF; cdr3_nt: TGTGCCAGCAGTTCTGGACAGAACACCGGGGAGCTGTTTTTT
j_call: TRBJ2-7; d_call: TRBD1; v_call: TRBV28; clone_size: .; cdr3_aa: CASSSPRDRGKDEQYF; cdr3_nt: TGTGCCAGCAGTAGCCCCCGGGACAGGGGGAAGGACGAGCAGTACTTC
j_call: TRBJ2-5; d_call: .; v_call: TRBV4-2; clone_size: few; cdr3_aa: CASSQGRSSEETQYF; cdr3_nt: TGTGCCAGCAGCCAAGGGCGGTCTAGCGAGGAGACCCAGTACTTC
j_call: TRBJ2-3; d_call: .; v_call: TRBV21-1; clone_size: .; cdr3_aa: CASTQTAGLAESTDTQYF; cdr3_nt: TGTGCCAGCACCCAAACGGCCGGGCTAGCGGAAAGCACAGATACGCAGTATTTT